The 5 T cell receptor beta chains below were found in one sample sequenced in a study of CD8 T cells in ankylosing spondylitis. In TCRdb, the 5' RACE reads were re-called with MiXCR into one record per CDR3 protein. The profile shows 35,000 to 50,000 distinct CDR3 sequences, over 2.5% of them singletons. Sequenced input: blood, either unsorted or a sorted T cell fraction (not recorded which). Receptor source: a male donor with ankylosing spondylitis or in good health (not recorded which).

This clonotype was counted at least ten times. The chain couples TRBV9 to TRBJ2-3; 8 bases align to TRBD1. V was clipped by 4 bases and J by 0 bases; unmatched bases: 4. Germline-derived CDR1 and CDR2 are SGDLS and YYNGEE. The CDR3 totals 15 residues. The CDR3 spells CASSPGGRSTDTQYF. CDR3 nucleotides: TGTGCCAGCAGCCCAGGGGGCAGAAGCACAGATACGCAGTATTTT.

This clonotype occurred many times. The chain links TRBV9 to TRBJ1-1; 7 bases are a match to TRBD1. The CDR3 length is 15 residues. Germline V gene data show CDR1 as SGDLS and CDR2 as YYNGEE. V trimming: 3 bases; J trimming: 2 bases; junction bases outside the gene matches: 7. The CDR3 region is CASSARGNGNTEAFF. The CDR3, as DNA: TGTGCCAGCAGCGCCAGGGGGAACGGTAACACTGAAGCTTTCTTT. Drawing the rest from reference TRBV9 and TRBJ1-1, the complete variable domain is DSGVTQTPKHLITATGQRVTLRCSPRSGDLSVYWYQQSLDQGLQFLIQYYNGEERAKGNILERFSAQQFPDLHSELNLSSLELGDSALYFCASSARGNGNTEAFFGQGTRLTVV.

The V call is TRBV14, the J call TRBJ2-7; weak D call: TRBD2 (5 bases). The V end was cut by 7 bases, the J end by 2 bases, with 18 bases between. The CDR3 sequence is 15 residues long. Germline CDR1 SGHDN, CDR2 FVKESK. CDR3 nucleotide sequence: TGTGCCAGCAATGAGACTAACCTACCGACCTACGAGCAGTACGTC. Its protein is CASNETNLPTYEQYV.

This clonotype showed up just a few times. This chain uses TRBV9 with TRBJ1-5, with a possible D match to TRBD1 (6 bases). The CDR3 is 16 amino acids. Germline V gene sequence: CDR1 SGDLS, CDR2 YYNGEE. Trimming left V 3 bases short and J 0 bases short, with 13 bases between. As DNA, the CDR3 is TGTGCCAGCAGCGCAGGGGCGGGTAATAGCAATCAGCCCCAGCATTTT. Residues: CASSAGAGNSNQPQHF.

This clonotype was counted many times. V gene TRBV9 combines with J gene TRBJ2-2, with a possible D match to TRBD2 (6 bases). There are 15 residues in the CDR3. Germline-derived CDR1 and CDR2 are SGDLS and YYNGEE. V lost 4 bases, J lost 0 bases, and 10 bases lay in between. The CDR3 protein is CASSPAGTNTGELFF. CDR3 DNA: TGTGCCAGCAGCCCCGCGGGAACGAACACCGGGGAGCTGTTTTTT.